This TCR beta chain was observed in a study of T cell repertoires in cytomegalovirus infection. This clonotype has more than one count but fewer than ten. Its target is unknown. The germline V and J ends were trimmed by 5 bases and 3 bases, with 17 bases remaining between them. The CDR3 loop spans 15 amino acids. CDR1 is SQVTM, CDR2 ANQGSEA, per germline. Each CDR3 protein is one row after TCRdb ran MiXCR on the reads. The data contain 200,000 or so distinct CDR3 sequences, less than 50% of them seen just once; the ten biggest clones take up roughly three fifths. The specimen was CD8+ T cells from cultured PBMCs, collected from culture after CMV antigen stimulation. The chain uses TRBV29-1 and TRBJ1-3; no clear D gene. The source is a human donor in good health (CMV status not recorded). Some clones in this sample may be carry-over from other donors' samples. CDR3 region: CSVTLPEGRGNTIYF. In DNA, the CDR3 is TGCAGCGTTACTCTTCCGGAGGGTCGTGGAAACACCATATATTTT.